A selection of T cell receptor beta chains follows, all from one sample in a study of blood T cell repertoires in COVID-19. The repertoire was sequenced with immunoSEQ multiplex PCR; TCRdb's copy has only in-frame clones and lacks some. Here the sample spans fewer than 110,000 clones, roughly 90% being singletons. Sequenced input: peripheral blood. Receptors originate from a woman aged 55-69 years with acute or convalescent COVID-19. The CDR3 runs from the conserved cysteine through the conserved F or W. A D gene is named only where the DNA matches it firmly. Expanded clones get a size class; other rows say once, few or many, or leave the size out.

DNA | CDR3 | J | D | V | size
TGTGCCAGCTCAGTGGGCAGCATGAACACTGAAGCTTTCTTT | CASSVGSMNTEAFF | TRBJ1-1 | NA | TRBV18 | NA
TGCAGCGTAACAGGGAATAATGAAAAACTGTTTTTT | CSVTGNNEKLFF | TRBJ1-4 | NA | TRBV29-1 | NA
TGTGCCACCAGTGAGGGAGCCCTCGGGGAGCAGTTCTTC | CATSEGALGEQFF | TRBJ2-1 | NA | TRBV24-1 | once
TGTGCCAGCAGTGAGTTAGCCTCCAAGGATACGCAGTATTTT | CASSELASKDTQYF | TRBJ2-3 | NA | TRBV6-1 | NA
TGTGCCAGCAGCCAAGTGGGGGCCAACACTGAAGCTTTCTTT | CASSQVGANTEAFF | TRBJ1-1 | NA | TRBV3-1/TRBV3-2 | NA
TGTGCCAGCAGATATTCGACAGGTAGCTATGGCTACACCTTC | CASRYSTGSYGYTF | TRBJ1-2 | NA | TRBV3-1/TRBV3-2 | NA
TGTGCCAGCAGATCTCTCAGGGTAGAAGGGAATGAGCAGTTCTTC | CASRSLRVEGNEQFF | TRBJ2-1 | NA | TRBV2 | NA
TGTGCCACCAGCATTCCCCGGGGTGAAGCTTTCTTT | CATSIPRGEAFF | TRBJ1-1 | NA | TRBV15 | NA
TGTGCCAGCAGCTTAGTAGCTCTTATCCGAGAGACCCAGTACTTC | CASSLVALIRETQYF | TRBJ2-5 | NA | TRBV7-9 | once
TGTGCCAGCAGTTCCCCCCTCGACAGGCATCAGCCCCAGCATTTT | CASSSPLDRHQPQHF | TRBJ1-5 | NA | TRBV6-2/TRBV6-3 | NA
TGCAGTGCCAGTGACAGGGTTGGCTATGGCTACACCTTC | CSASDRVGYGYTF | TRBJ1-2 | TRBD1 | TRBV20-1 | NA
TGTGCCAGCAGTGATTGGTCTAGCGGGGGAAATGAGCAGTTCTTC | CASSDWSSGGNEQFF | TRBJ2-1 | TRBD2 | TRBV2 | NA
TGTGCCTGGGGGGGTCCCGGGAGGCCTGGCACAGATACGCAGTATTTT | CAWGGPGRPGTDTQYF | TRBJ2-3 | TRBD2 | TRBV30 | NA
TGTGCCAGCAGCTGGGGGGGCACCCAAGAGACCCAGTACTTC | CASSWGGTQETQYF | TRBJ2-5 | NA | TRBV7-2 | NA
TGTGCCAGCAGCCAATCTTCCGGGACAGGGGGCCGCGATGAGCAGTTCTTC | CASSQSSGTGGRDEQFF | TRBJ2-1 | TRBD1 | TRBV16 | NA
TGTGCCAGTAGTATAGCCCGGACAGACCGTAACTATGGCTACACCTTC | CASSIARTDRNYGYTF | TRBJ1-2 | NA | TRBV19 | NA
TGTGCCATCGGTAGACAGGGGGCGCCGGCCGGGGAGCTGTTTTTT | CAIGRQGAPAGELFF | TRBJ2-2 | TRBD1 | TRBV10-3 | NA
TGTGCCACCAGTGACCCGTCGGAGGGGGCCGCGACCCAGTACTTC | CATSDPSEGAATQYF | TRBJ2-5 | NA | TRBV24-1 | NA
TGTGCCAGCAGCGGAGACAACACTGAAGCTTTCTTT | CASSGDNTEAFF | TRBJ1-1 | NA | TRBV2 | NA
TGCGCCAGCAGCTTGGGGGCAGGCCTCAACACTGAAGCTTTCTTT | CASSLGAGLNTEAFF | TRBJ1-1 | NA | TRBV5-1 | NA
TGTGCCAGCTCCGTAGCGGGAACCCTGACAGATACGCAGTATTTT | CASSVAGTLTDTQYF | TRBJ2-3 | TRBD2 | TRBV19 | NA
TGTGCCAGCAGCGTGCGGACTAGCGGTGAGGAGTTCTTC | CASSVRTSGEEFF | TRBJ2-1 | TRBD2 | TRBV5-5 | NA
TGCGCCAGCAGCTTGGAGTTTTCCGGAGGCGGGAGGGACAATGAGCAGTTCTTC | CASSLEFSGGGRDNEQFF | TRBJ2-1 | TRBD2 | TRBV5-1 | NA
TGTGCCAGCAGCCCGCAGGGCGGGAACACTGAAGCTTTCTTT | CASSPQGGNTEAFF | TRBJ1-1 | NA | TRBV7-2 | NA
TGTGCCGTCAAAAGCGGGAGTCGATACAATGAGCAGTTCTTC | CAVKSGSRYNEQFF | TRBJ2-1 | TRBD2 | TRBV6-5 | NA
TGTGCCAGCAGCCCGCGAATGACAGTGAACACTGAAGCTTTCTTT | CASSPRMTVNTEAFF | TRBJ1-1 | NA | TRBV11-2 | NA
TGTGCCAGCAGTGTTCGGACCCGGGGGGGGGAGCTGTTTTTT | CASSVRTRGGELFF | TRBJ2-2 | NA | TRBV2 | NA
TGTGCCAGCAGTGAACAAGACAGGGTTGGAGAAAAACTGTTTTTT | CASSEQDRVGEKLFF | TRBJ1-4 | TRBD1 | TRBV2 | NA
TGCGCCAGCAGCTTGCGCGAGACAGATACGCAGTATTTT | CASSLRETDTQYF | TRBJ2-3 | NA | TRBV5-1 | once
TGTGCCAGCAGTATTTTTAACAATCAGCCCCAGCATTTT | CASSIFNNQPQHF | TRBJ1-5 | NA | TRBV6-5 | NA
TGTGCCAGTAGCCTCACCGGGGAGCTGTTTTTT | CASSLTGELFF | TRBJ2-2 | NA | TRBV19 | NA
TGTGCCAGCAGCAAACTACCTCTCTCAGGGGTTAGCGAGCAGTACTTC | CASSKLPLSGVSEQYF | TRBJ2-7 | NA | TRBV11-1 | NA
TGTGCCAGCAGGGTACAGGGGAACACTGAAGCTTTCTTT | CASRVQGNTEAFF | TRBJ1-1 | NA | TRBV12-3/TRBV12-4 | NA
TGTGCCAGCAGCCCAACAAACACCTATCAGCCCCAGCATTTT | CASSPTNTYQPQHF | TRBJ1-5 | NA | TRBV28 | few
TGTGCTAGTGGTAAAGGGAAGGGGGTTGGGACTGAAGCTTTCTTT | CASGKGKGVGTEAFF | TRBJ1-1 | NA | TRBV12-5 | NA
TGTGCCAGCAGTCTGGACATTTCCAATGAGCAGTTCTTC | CASSLDISNEQFF | TRBJ2-1 | NA | TRBV12-3/TRBV12-4 | NA
TGTGCCAGTAGTACGGGACACACAGATACGCAGTATTTT | CASSTGHTDTQYF | TRBJ2-3 | NA | TRBV19 | NA
TGTGCCAGCACCCCAGGGGGCGAAGAAAAACTGTTTTTT | CASTPGGEEKLFF | TRBJ1-4 | TRBD1 | TRBV28 | NA
TGTGCCAGCAGCAAGACAGAGCAGGGAAACACCATATATTTT | CASSKTEQGNTIYF | TRBJ1-3 | NA | TRBV7-9 | NA
TGTGCCACCAGTGATGGGCCTACCTATGAGCAGTTCTTC | CATSDGPTYEQFF | TRBJ2-1 | NA | TRBV24-1 | NA
TGTGCCAGCAGCGTAGGAGGGACAATCAGATACGAGCAGTACTTC | CASSVGGTIRYEQYF | TRBJ2-7 | NA | TRBV9 | NA
TGTGCCAGCAGCGTAGGCCCAGGACAGGGCAATCAGCCCCAGCATTTT | CASSVGPGQGNQPQHF | TRBJ1-5 | TRBD1 | TRBV9 | NA
TGTGCCAGCAGCCAAGAGGCCCTCCCTAGCAGGAATGAGCAGTTCTTC | CASSQEALPSRNEQFF | TRBJ2-1 | NA | TRBV3-1/TRBV3-2 | NA
TGTGCCAGCAGCTTTAGCCCGGGAAATGAGCAGTTCTTC | CASSFSPGNEQFF | TRBJ2-1 | NA | TRBV11-2 | NA
TGTGCCAGCAGCCGGGCAACCGGGACTAGAGACACCGGGGAGCTGTTTTTT | CASSRATGTRDTGELFF | TRBJ2-2 | TRBD2 | TRBV7-9 | NA
TGCGCCAGCAGCTTGGAGGGACTAGACTACGAGCAGTACTTC | CASSLEGLDYEQYF | TRBJ2-7 | TRBD2 | TRBV5-1 | NA
TGTGCCAGCAGCCTCCTCGACAGGGTCCAAGAGACCCAGTACTTC | CASSLLDRVQETQYF | TRBJ2-5 | TRBD1 | TRBV14 | NA
TGTGCCAGCTCAGGGGACAGGAATACCGGGGAGCTGTTTTTT | CASSGDRNTGELFF | TRBJ2-2 | TRBD1 | TRBV18 | few
TGTGCCAGCAGGCTAGGAGAGACCCAGTACTTC | CASRLGETQYF | TRBJ2-5 | NA | TRBV7-8 | NA
TGCGCCAGCAGCTGGGAGATGAACACTGAAGCTTTCTTT | CASSWEMNTEAFF | TRBJ1-1 | NA | TRBV5-1 | NA
TGTGCCAGCAGCAAAGCGGGACTAGCGGGAGATGAGCAGTTCTTC | CASSKAGLAGDEQFF | TRBJ2-1 | TRBD2 | TRBV3-1/TRBV3-2 | NA
TGTGCCAGCAGCCCCGAGACAGGGAGGATTGACTATGGCTACACCTTC | CASSPETGRIDYGYTF | TRBJ1-2 | TRBD1 | TRBV3-1/TRBV3-2 | NA
TGTGCCAGTAGTAACGACTGGACAGCTAGCTATGGCTACACCTTC | CASSNDWTASYGYTF | TRBJ1-2 | NA | TRBV19 | NA
TGTGCCAGTAGTCCTATCGGACTCCAAGAGACCCAGTACTTC | CASSPIGLQETQYF | TRBJ2-5 | NA | TRBV19 | NA